A selection of T cell receptor beta chains follows, all from one sample in a study of identical twins. TCRdb redid the calling of the 5' RACE reads with MiXCR, one entry per CDR3 protein. Among around 1.7 million distinct CDR3 sequences listed, about 32% were seen once. The source material was cord blood. All receptors derive from a newborn girl in good health. Both conserved end residues are part of each CDR3. Fields, in order: J gene, clone size, D gene, V gene, CDR3 protein, CDR3 DNA. D genes are given only for firm matches. Clone size is stated in some rows and not others, as once, few, many or a class when expanded.

TRBJ2-7	NA	TRBD2	TRBV28	CASNKGASGRYEQYF	TGTGCCAGCAATAAAGGGGCTAGCGGGAGGTACGAGCAGTACTTC
TRBJ1-1	NA	TRBD1	TRBV7-9	CASSSGQASSEAFF	TGTGCCAGCAGCTCGGGACAGGCCTCCTCTGAAGCTTTCTTT
TRBJ2-5	few	TRBD1	TRBV5-1	CASRQGQGGETQYF	TGCGCCAGCAGACAGGGACAGGGGGGAGAGACCCAGTACTTC
TRBJ2-7	NA	TRBD1	TRBV20-1	CSARAPPGRGITYEQYF	TGCAGTGCTAGAGCCCCCCCCGGCAGGGGGATTACCTACGAGCAGTACTTC
TRBJ1-4	NA	NA	TRBV7-9	CASSSDTRREKLFF	TGTGCCAGCAGCTCAGACACCCGGCGGGAAAAACTGTTTTTT
TRBJ1-2	once	TRBD1	TRBV20-1	CSASRGQGAIRGYTF	TGCAGTGCTAGTCGGGGACAGGGGGCGATTAGAGGCTACACCTTC
TRBJ1-4	NA	NA	TRBV27	CVSSSHGEGPEKLFF	TGTGTCAGCTCCTCCCATGGGGAGGGTCCGGAAAAACTGTTTTTT
TRBJ2-7	few	NA	TRBV27	CASSLADRPIGSYEQYF	TGTGCCAGCAGTTTAGCCGACAGACCGATAGGTAGCTACGAGCAGTACTTC
TRBJ1-1	NA	NA	TRBV20-1	CSASRQGGIFNTEAFF	TGCAGTGCTAGTCGGCAGGGAGGTATTTTCAACACTGAAGCTTTCTTT
TRBJ2-4	NA	TRBD2	TRBV20-1	CSAKGRLAVLAKNIQYF	TGCAGTGCTAAGGGGAGACTAGCGGTATTAGCCAAAAACATTCAGTACTTC
TRBJ1-1	NA	TRBD1	TRBV5-1	CASSLVGQGRRDTEAFF	TGCGCCAGCAGCTTGGTCGGACAGGGTCGGAGGGACACTGAAGCTTTCTTT
TRBJ2-7	many	TRBD1	TRBV5-1	CASSSGQGFYEQYF	TGCGCCAGCAGCTCGGGACAGGGTTTCTACGAGCAGTACTTC
TRBJ1-4	NA	NA	TRBV5-6	CASSLVSGATNEKLFF	TGTGCCAGCAGCTTGGTGTCAGGTGCAACTAATGAAAAACTGTTTTTT
TRBJ2-1	NA	TRBD2	TRBV20-1	CSATLGGGPPYNEQFF	TGCAGTGCTACCCTTGGGGGAGGGCCCCCCTACAATGAGCAGTTCTTC
TRBJ1-4	few	NA	TRBV10-3	CAISDFDRGYEKLFF	TGTGCCATCAGTGACTTCGATAGAGGTTATGAAAAACTGTTTTTT
TRBJ2-3	NA	TRBD1	TRBV5-1	CASTMGVTGVFTDTQYF	TGCGCCAGCACGATGGGGGTCACAGGGGTTTTCACAGATACGCAGTATTTT
TRBJ2-7	NA	NA	TRBV7-2	CASSLEGATRSEQYF	TGTGCCAGCAGCTTAGAGGGAGCCACGAGGTCCGAGCAGTACTTC
TRBJ2-7	NA	TRBD2	TRBV3-1	CASSPKTSGVSYEQYF	TGTGCCAGCAGCCCGAAGACTAGCGGAGTCTCCTACGAGCAGTACTTC
TRBJ2-4	NA	NA	TRBV20-1	CSARRGCTKNIQYF	TGCAGTGCTAGACGGGGGTGTACCAAAAACATTCAGTACTTC
TRBJ1-4	few	NA	TRBV2	CASSVKQGPNEKLFF	TGTGCCAGCAGTGTCAAACAGGGCCCCAATGAAAAACTGTTTTTT
TRBJ1-5	few	TRBD1	TRBV20-1	CSAWGQGAFGNQPQHF	TGCAGTGCCTGGGGGCAGGGGGCATTCGGCAATCAGCCCCAGCATTTT
TRBJ2-1	few	NA	TRBV20-1	CSAPRGGASYNEQFF	TGCAGTGCCCCTCGCGGAGGGGCCTCCTACAATGAGCAGTTCTTC
TRBJ2-3	NA	NA	TRBV6-1	CASSDQLWRGGTDTQYF	TGTGCCAGCAGTGACCAGCTTTGGCGAGGAGGTACAGATACGCAGTATTTT
TRBJ2-1	NA	NA	TRBV4-2	CASSQVRVRDVYNEQFF	TGTGCCAGCAGCCAAGTGAGGGTTCGAGACGTCTACAATGAGCAGTTCTTC
TRBJ2-3	many	NA	TRBV5-1	CASSHLTKGSTDTQYF	TGCGCCAGCTCCCACTTGACTAAGGGTAGCACAGATACGCAGTATTTT
TRBJ2-5	NA	NA	TRBV27	CASTSTNEQYF	TGTGCCAGCACTAGCACCAATGAGCAGTACTTC
TRBJ1-2	few	NA	TRBV28	CASSRTQGNYGYTF	TGTGCCAGCAGCCGGACACAGGGCAACTATGGCTACACCTTC
TRBJ2-4	few	TRBD2	TRBV3-1	CASSQSGRAKNIQYF	TGTGCCAGCAGCCAAAGCGGGAGGGCCAAAAACATTCAGTACTTC
TRBJ2-7	NA	TRBD2	TRBV7-2	CASSLRLDGRAYYNEQYF	TGTGCCAGCAGCTTAAGGTTGGACGGGAGGGCCTACTACAATGAGCAGTACTTC
TRBJ2-3	NA	TRBD2	TRBV28	CASSSSREIGDTQYF	TGTGCCAGCAGTTCGTCGCGGGAGATAGGAGATACGCAGTATTTT
TRBJ1-1	NA	NA	TRBV18	CASSPLNRANTEAFF	TGTGCCAGCTCACCACTAAATCGGGCGAACACTGAAGCTTTCTTT
TRBJ1-2	NA	NA	TRBV10-3	CAISEGDSALYGYTF	TGTGCCATCAGTGAGGGCGACAGTGCCCTTTATGGCTACACCTTC
TRBJ2-1	NA	NA	TRBV11-2	CASSLSSGQEQFF	TGTGCCAGCAGCTTATCCAGTGGGCAAGAGCAGTTCTTC
TRBJ2-1	few	TRBD2	TRBV24-1	CATSDPSGKTYNEQFF	TGTGCCACCAGTGACCCTAGCGGGAAGACTTACAATGAGCAGTTCTTC
TRBJ2-3	NA	NA	TRBV3-1	CASSRGWGPKRLVPDTQYF	TGTGCCAGCAGCCGAGGGTGGGGTCCTAAAAGACTAGTCCCAGATACGCAGTATTTT
TRBJ1-1	NA	NA	TRBV7-2	CASSLKLGGVNTEAFF	TGTGCCAGCAGCTTAAAATTGGGGGGAGTCAACACTGAAGCTTTCTTT
TRBJ2-3	NA	NA	TRBV3-1	CASSPGGSQKTYTQYF	TGTGCCAGCAGCCCCGGGGGTAGCCAGAAAACCTATACGCAGTATTTT
TRBJ1-5	few	NA	TRBV29-1	CSVRWGANQPQHF	TGCAGCGTTAGGTGGGGGGCCAATCAGCCCCAGCATTTT
TRBJ2-3	NA	TRBD2	TRBV20-1	CSAPEGDSGTDTQYF	TGCAGTGCCCCCGAAGGGGATAGCGGGACAGATACGCAGTATTTT
TRBJ1-1	few	NA	TRBV12-5	CASGFWGPGDMNTEAFF	TGTGCTAGTGGTTTTTGGGGACCGGGGGACATGAACACTGAAGCTTTCTTT
TRBJ2-1	NA	NA	TRBV30	CAWSPPYNEQFF	TGTGCCTGGAGTCCCCCCTACAATGAGCAGTTCTTC
TRBJ2-3	many	NA	TRBV13	CASSSLDGSGGTDTQYF	TGTGCCAGCAGCTCGCTCGACGGGAGCGGTGGCACAGATACGCAGTATTTT
TRBJ2-3	NA	NA	TRBV2	CASRSGPSTDTQYF	TGTGCCAGCAGGAGCGGACCTAGCACAGATACGCAGTATTTT
TRBJ1-2	few	TRBD1	TRBV15	CATSRVGQGYGYTF	TGTGCCACCAGCAGAGTGGGACAGGGCTATGGCTACACCTTC
TRBJ2-3	NA	TRBD2	TRBV5-1	CASSLTSGASTDTQYF	TGCGCCAGCAGCTTGACTAGCGGGGCGAGTACCGATACGCAGTATTTT
TRBJ1-4	NA	NA	TRBV6-1	CASSDSGAANEKLFF	TGTGCCAGCAGTGATTCGGGGGCTGCTAATGAAAAACTGTTTTTT
TRBJ2-1	NA	NA	TRBV2	CASSGRGRSYNGQFF	TGTGCCAGCAGTGGACGGGGGAGATCCTACAATGGGCAGTTCTTC
TRBJ2-2	NA	NA	TRBV24-1	CATSDPGQNTGELFF	TGTGCCACCAGTGATCCGGGACAGAACACCGGGGAGCTGTTTTTT
TRBJ2-1	NA	NA	TRBV30	CAWSVRRLGPYNEQFF	TGTGCCTGGAGTGTACGGAGACTAGGGCCCTACAATGAGCAGTTCTTC
TRBJ2-1	few	NA	TRBV7-2	CASSSRVNNEQFF	TGTGCCAGCAGCTCTCGGGTCAACAATGAGCAGTTCTTC
TRBJ2-3	many	TRBD2	TRBV20-1	CSARILAGNTQYF	TGCAGTGCTAGGATACTAGCGGGTAATACGCAGTATTTT
TRBJ2-7	NA	TRBD2	TRBV10-3	CAISGGLAAYNEQYF	TGTGCCATCAGTGGGGGACTAGCGGCATACAATGAGCAGTACTTC
TRBJ2-7	few	TRBD2	TRBV7-2	CASSFSGRAYNEQYF	TGTGCCAGCAGCTTTAGCGGGAGGGCCTACAATGAGCAGTACTTC
TRBJ2-1	NA	NA	TRBV28	CASSPPLFSYDEQFF	TGTGCCAGCAGTCCCCCCCTATTCTCCTACGATGAGCAGTTCTTC
TRBJ2-7	few	TRBD2	TRBV20-1	CSARVASGGIDEQYF	TGCAGTGCTAGAGTCGCTAGCGGGGGGATCGACGAGCAGTACTTC
TRBJ1-2	once	NA	TRBV6-6	CAIRGVKDKIYGYTF	TGTGCCATAAGGGGCGTTAAGGACAAAATCTATGGCTACACCTTC
TRBJ1-5	many	NA	TRBV12-3/TRBV12-4	CASSPQGGNQPQHF	TGTGCCAGCAGTCCCCAGGGAGGCAATCAGCCCCAGCATTTT
TRBJ2-7	NA	NA	TRBV5-1	CASSLAVGGSYNEQYF	TGCGCCAGCAGCTTGGCCGTCGGGGGCTCCTACAATGAGCAGTACTTC